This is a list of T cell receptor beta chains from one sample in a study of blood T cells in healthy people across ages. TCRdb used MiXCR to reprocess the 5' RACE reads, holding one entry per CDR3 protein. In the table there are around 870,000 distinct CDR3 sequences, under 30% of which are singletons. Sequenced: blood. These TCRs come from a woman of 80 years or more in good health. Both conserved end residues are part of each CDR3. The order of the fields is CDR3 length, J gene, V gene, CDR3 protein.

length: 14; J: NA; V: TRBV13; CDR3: CASSFNRGHNEQYF
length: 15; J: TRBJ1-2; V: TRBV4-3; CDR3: CASSQVGSRGTGYTF
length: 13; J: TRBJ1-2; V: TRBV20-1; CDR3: CSALKTDEGGYTF
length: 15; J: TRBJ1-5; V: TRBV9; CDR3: CASSVGRDRIQPQHF
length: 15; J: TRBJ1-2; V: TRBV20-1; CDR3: CSARVSTGDPYGYTF
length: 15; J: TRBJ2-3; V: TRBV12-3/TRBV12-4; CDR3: CASSGRGADTDTQYF
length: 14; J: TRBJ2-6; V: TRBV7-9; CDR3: CASSLTGGGNVLTF
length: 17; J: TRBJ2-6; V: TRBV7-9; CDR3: CASSFRAGLSGTNVLTF
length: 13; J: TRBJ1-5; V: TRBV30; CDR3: CACNRGVNQPQHF
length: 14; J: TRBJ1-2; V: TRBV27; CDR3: CAGSPTGGNYGYTF
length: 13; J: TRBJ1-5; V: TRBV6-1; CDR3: CASSGTANQPQHF
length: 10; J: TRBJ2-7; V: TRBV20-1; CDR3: CSALQYDQYF
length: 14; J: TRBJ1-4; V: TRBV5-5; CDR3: CASSLDGGGEKLFF
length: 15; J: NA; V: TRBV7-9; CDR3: CASSLALGGLNEQYF
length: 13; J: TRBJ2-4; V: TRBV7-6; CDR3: CASSLVGKNIQYF
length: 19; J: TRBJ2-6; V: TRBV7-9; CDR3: CASSLRGDRVPSGANVLTF
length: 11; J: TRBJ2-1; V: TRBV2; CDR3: CASSNRAEQFF
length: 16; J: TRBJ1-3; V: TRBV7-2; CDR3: CASRDRPTTLGNTIYF
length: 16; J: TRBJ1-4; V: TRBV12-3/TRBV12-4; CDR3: CANSLGPSLINEKLFF
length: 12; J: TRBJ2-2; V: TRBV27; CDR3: CASSLRGGELFF
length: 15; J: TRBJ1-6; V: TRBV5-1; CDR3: CASSLSGDYNSPLHF
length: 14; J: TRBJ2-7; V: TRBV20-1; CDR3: CSAKGTGYGGEQYF
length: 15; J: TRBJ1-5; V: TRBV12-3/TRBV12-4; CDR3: CASSLAYGSGQPQHF
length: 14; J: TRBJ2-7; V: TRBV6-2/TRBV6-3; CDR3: CASRRRTVTYEQYF
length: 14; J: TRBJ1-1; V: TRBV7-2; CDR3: CASSLATGLTEAFF
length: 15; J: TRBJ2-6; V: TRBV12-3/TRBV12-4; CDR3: CASAVSRSGANVLTF
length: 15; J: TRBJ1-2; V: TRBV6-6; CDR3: CASDPRGEAYYGYTF
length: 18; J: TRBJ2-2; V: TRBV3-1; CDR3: CASSPWISGGARTGELFF
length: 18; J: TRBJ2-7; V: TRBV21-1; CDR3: CASSTPGTSGDISYEQYF
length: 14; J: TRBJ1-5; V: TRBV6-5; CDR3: CASSYGQRNQPQHF
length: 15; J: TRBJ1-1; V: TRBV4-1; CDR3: CASSQAPQGASEAFF
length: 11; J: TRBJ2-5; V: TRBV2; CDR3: CALGEGNEQYF
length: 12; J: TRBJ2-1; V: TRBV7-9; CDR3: CASRRGVSEQFF
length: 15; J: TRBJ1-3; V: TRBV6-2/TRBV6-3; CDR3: CASTKTGSRGNTIYF
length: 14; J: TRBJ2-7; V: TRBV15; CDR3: CATSRGTGPYEQYF
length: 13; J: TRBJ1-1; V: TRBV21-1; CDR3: CASSGQGAAEAFF
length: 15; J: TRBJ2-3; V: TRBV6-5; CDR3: CASKKVDRDLDTQYF
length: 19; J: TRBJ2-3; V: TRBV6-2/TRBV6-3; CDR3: CASSPHSRPGTGGTDTQYF
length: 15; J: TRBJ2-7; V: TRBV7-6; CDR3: CASSSRTGSGNEQYF
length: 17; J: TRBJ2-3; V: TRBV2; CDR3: CASSEVFGGPFTDTQYF
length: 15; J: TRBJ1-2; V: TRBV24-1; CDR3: CATSDAQGRGYGYTF